Presented here are 20 T cell receptor beta chains from one specimen sequenced in a study of blood T cell repertoires in COVID-19 (dated by TCRdb to the early 2020s). Receptors were amplified or captured by the immunoSEQ multiplex PCR assay. The clones in this table, taken by TCRdb from immuneACCESS, are in-frame only. Not every clone is retained; where verified, under half of the shortfall comes from an unresolved V gene, and the cause of the rest is unknown. The sample table holds about 77,000 clones, of which 75% to 85% were seen once. The biggest ten clones account for less than 6% of the sample. The specimen sequenced was peripheral blood. These TCRs come from a woman in her 70s with acute or convalescent COVID-19.

The CDR3 loop is CASRSGGSTDTQYF. The CDR3, as DNA: TGTGCCAGTAGGAGCGGGGGGAGCACAGATACGCAGTATTTT. V usage is TRBV19 and J usage is TRBJ2-3; 9 bases agree with TRBD2. J lost 0 bases, V lost 6 bases, and 1 base had no gene match. The length of the CDR3 is 14 residues. Germline-derived CDR1 and CDR2 are LNHDA and SQIVND (reference sequence).

Regarding this clone: This CDR3 fails to terminate in the conserved phenylalanine or tryptophan, so it likely reflects a read error. No DNA is shown, since the ends of the CDR3 on it are uncertain; the CDR3 is the one TCRdb lists. The chain is built from TRBV5-3 and TRBJ2-7; the table's D call TRBD1 went unverified against the DNA. TRBV5-3 is filed as an ORF, its function uncertain. The CDR3 has 9 residues if both end residues are counted. CDR3 amino acids: CARSFGTRH.

This rearrangement joins TRBV2 to TRBJ2-7, with 9 bases lining up with TRBD1. There are 12 residues in the CDR3. Germline CDR1 is SNHLY and CDR2 is FYNNEI. V dropped 6 bases and J dropped 4; count of bases not matched to a gene: 1. CDR3 sequence (DNA): TGTGCCAGCAGGGGACAGGGATACGAGCAGTACTTC. It specifies CASRGQGYEQYF.

The chain links TRBV6-5 to TRBJ2-5; D uncertain. Germline assignment: CDR1 MNHEY and CDR2 SVGAGI. Trimming took 10 bases from V and 2 from J, leaving 17 bases between them. The CDR3 length is 14 residues. The DNA of the CDR3 is TGTGCCACTGGCCTTAATCATATACAAGAGACCCAGTACTTC. Translated: CATGLNHIQETQYF.

This chain links TRBV9 with TRBJ1-2; 7 positions match TRBD1. The J segment lost 0 bases and the V segment lost 0 bases, leaving 5 bases of the junction unmatched. There are 16 residues in the CDR3. Looked up from germline, CDR1 is SGDLS and CDR2 is YYNGEE. Here the CDR3 reads CASSVGTGESNYGYTF. In DNA form, the CDR3 reads TGTGCCAGCAGCGTAGGAACAGGGGAATCTAACTATGGCTACACCTTC.

The rearrangement links TRBV9 to TRBJ2-5, with D possibly matching TRBD2 (6 bases). Per the germline V gene, CDR1 is SGDLS and CDR2 is YYNGEE. Trimming left V 4 bases short and J 4 bases short, with 14 bases between. The CDR3 spans 14 residues. The CDR3: CASSPMGGGETQYF. Written as DNA, the CDR3 is TGTGCCAGCAGCCCCATGGGGGGAGGAGAGACCCAGTACTTC. The full variable domain, with the rest looked up from reference TRBV9 and TRBJ2-5, is DSGVTQTPKHLITATGQRVTLRCSPRSGDLSVYWYQQSLDQGLQFLIQYYNGEERAKGNILERFSAQQFPDLHSELNLSSLELGDSALYFCASSPMGGGETQYFGPGTRLLVL.

The chain combines TRBV10-3 with TRBJ1-2; TRBD1 matches 10 bases. The germline V gene has CDR1 ENHRY and CDR2 SYGVKD. The CDR3 has 16 amino acids. V lost 11 bases, J lost 3 bases, and 15 bases stayed unmatched. For the CDR3, the DNA is TGTGCCGGCAGTCGAATTCCCGGGACAGGGGACTATGGCTACACCTTC. As protein: CAGSRIPGTGDYGYTF.

The chain employs TRBV4-2 and TRBJ2-5; tentative D call: TRBD2 (6 bases). This CDR3 region has 16 residues. Deletions cut 0 bases from V and 2 bases from J, with 13 bases between. Germline assignment: CDR1 LGHNA and CDR2 YNFKEQ. The CDR3 bases are TGTGCCAGCAGCCAAGAATTTCAAAGCGGGCAAGAGACCCAGTACTTC. Its translation: CASSQEFQSGQETQYF.

J is TRBJ1-2 and V is TRBV18; 8 bases map to TRBD1. The V and J ends lost 0 bases and 2 bases, in that order; junction bases with no gene match: 5. The CDR3 is made up of 16 amino acids. Germline loops: CDR1 KGHSH, CDR2 LQKENI. CDR3 region: CASSPPSTGVNYGYTF. CDR3 in DNA: TGTGCCAGCTCACCACCGTCGACAGGGGTAAACTATGGCTACACCTTC.

This clone was counted a few times. The chain links TRBV7-9 to TRBJ1-2, with a weak D call TRBD1 (5 bases). The CDR3 runs to 15 residues. Germline CDR1 SEHNR, CDR2 FQNEAQ (reference sequence). Trimming cost V 0 bases and J 4 bases, with 12 bases left between them. The CDR3: CASSLAQGGPYGYTF. The CDR3 region has the DNA TGTGCCAGCAGCTTAGCGCAGGGAGGCCCCTATGGCTACACCTTC.

The table lists this clone with a count of one. The chain couples TRBV4-3 to TRBJ1-2; TRBD1 agrees at 10 bases. The CDR3 spans 17 residues. Germline V gene data show CDR1 as LGHNA and CDR2 as YSLEER. The V gene end was trimmed by 3 bases and the J gene end by 4 bases; junction bases not matched to a gene: 11. The CDR3 loop is CASSQEFRDRGPYGYTF. CDR3 bases: TGCGCCAGCAGCCAGGAATTTCGGGACAGGGGACCCTATGGCTACACCTTC.

J is TRBJ1-1 and V is TRBV11-2; no clear D gene. V dropped 1 base and J dropped 0 bases, with 3 bases sitting between them. This CDR3 spans 13 amino acids. Germline assignment: CDR1 SGHAT and CDR2 FQNNGV. CDR3 sequence: CASSLAMNTEAFF. CDR3 nucleotides: TGTGCCAGCAGCTTAGCTATGAACACTGAAGCTTTCTTT. Looking up the rest from reference TRBV11-2 and TRBJ1-1 gives the full variable domain: EAGVAQSPRYKIIEKRQSVAFWCNPISGHATLYWYQQILGQGPKLLIQFQNNGVVDDSQLPKDRFSAERLKGVDSTLKIQPAKLEDSAVYLCASSLAMNTEAFFGQGTRLTVV.

In this sample, this clone turned up once. V usage is TRBV24-1 and J usage is TRBJ1-6; 8 positions agree with TRBD1. CDR3 size: 13 residues. After removal of 8 bases from V and 9 bases from J, the junction contained 5 bases not matched to a gene. The germline V gene has CDR1 KGHDR and CDR2 SFDVKD. CDR3 nucleotides: TGTGCCACCAACCAGGGGGCTGGTTCACCCCTCCACTTT. As protein: CATNQGAGSPLHF.

The gene calls are TRBV6-2 or TRBV6-3 and TRBJ2-3; 10 positions match TRBD2. The V and J ends lost 3 bases and 3 bases, in that order; junction bases with no gene match: 3. The CDR3 is 15 amino acids. Germline V gives CDR1 MNHEY, CDR2 SVGEGT. The DNA for the CDR3 is TGTGCCAGCAGTTATGGACTAGCGGAAACAGATACGCAGTATTTT. Translating gives CASSYGLAETDTQYF.

The chain couples TRBV6-2 or TRBV6-3 to TRBJ1-1; D is possibly TRBD1 (6 bases). The CDR3 runs to 15 residues. In germline, CDR1 is MNHEY, CDR2 SVGEGT. Trimming stripped 5 bases from V and 0 bases from J, with 13 bases between. The CDR3 nucleotides read TGTGCCAGCAGTCTATACAGGGCCTTGAACACTGAAGCTTTCTTT. Translation: CASSLYRALNTEAFF.

This clone was seen once. The CDR3 protein is CASTSWAAGSQETQYF. The CDR3 DNA is TGTGCCAGCACCAGCTGGGCGGCGGGGAGCCAAGAGACCCAGTACTTC. The chain has TRBV7-9 and TRBJ2-5; tentative D call: TRBD2 (6 bases). V dropped 7 bases and J dropped 1 base, with 19 bases sitting between them. This CDR3 contains 16 residues. Germline values: CDR1 SEHNR, CDR2 FQNEAQ (reference sequence).

The rearrangement uses TRBV10-3 and TRBJ2-7, with 11 bases identical to TRBD2. This CDR3 contains 14 residues. Trimming cost V 5 bases and J 3 bases; bases outside gene matches: 3. From germline, CDR1 is ENHRY and CDR2 SYGVKD. In nucleotides, the CDR3 is TGTGCCATCAGTTCCGGGACTAGCGGCTACGAGCAGTACTTC. As protein: CAISSGTSGYEQYF.

This rearrangement joins TRBV7-9 to TRBJ2-7; tentatively, D is TRBD1 (5 bases). CDR1 is SEHNR and CDR2 is FQNEAQ in the germline V gene (reference sequence). The germline V and J ends were trimmed by 2 bases and 5 bases, with 13 bases remaining between them. The CDR3 is 14 amino acids. Here the CDR3 DNA reads TGTGCCAGCAGCTTATTTGGGGCAGTCCACGAGCAGTACTTC. It encodes CASSLFGAVHEQYF.

The V call is TRBV10-3, the J call TRBJ2-7, with TRBD1 matching over 8 bases. The CDR3 is made up of 13 amino acids. The V gene end was trimmed by 4 bases and the J gene end by 4 bases; junction bases not matched to a gene: 3. Per germline, CDR1 ENHRY and CDR2 SYGVKD. The CDR3 DNA follows: TGTGCCATCAGTGGGGACAGGAGGTACGAGCAGTACTTC. Translating it yields CAISGDRRYEQYF.

This clone appeared a few times. V gene TRBV7-2 combines with J gene TRBJ1-1; perhaps TRBD1 as D (5 bases). V was cut by 5 bases and J by 5 bases, with 27 bases left in between. The germline V gene encodes CDR1 SGHTA and CDR2 FQGNSA. There are 18 residues in the CDR3. The CDR3 region has the DNA TGTGCCAGCAGCCCGTTCACCGGGACTCCTCGCTTGCGGACTGAAGCTTTCTTT. It is translated as CASSPFTGTPRLRTEAFF.